The source of this T cell receptor beta chain is a study of cytomegalovirus exposure and HLA in healthy donors. Whole-study findings and limits: The study recorded more than 150 TCR beta chains that were cytomegalovirus-associated.

As for this clone: Its antigen is unknown.

Amplification used 60 Vbeta primers and 13 Jbeta primers. The data were produced by immunoSEQ multiplex PCR, yet TCRdb's version contains in-frame clones alone and is incomplete. This table has around 170,000 clones, about 72% appearing once. The CDR3 loop spans 18 amino acids. Germline V gives CDR1 LNHNV, CDR2 YYDKDF (reference sequence). V was pared by 8 bases and J by 7 bases, with 32 bases between. The sequenced sample was PBMCs. V gene TRBV15 combines with J gene TRBJ1-2; possibly TRBD1 for D (5 bases). The receptor was isolated from a girl aged 5-17 years in good health and CMV-seronegative. CDR3 coding DNA: TGTGCCACCGGGGGGACCTATCGGGCCCCGGGGACGTTTGGTGGCTACACCTTC. This gives the protein CATGGTYRAPGTFGGYTF.